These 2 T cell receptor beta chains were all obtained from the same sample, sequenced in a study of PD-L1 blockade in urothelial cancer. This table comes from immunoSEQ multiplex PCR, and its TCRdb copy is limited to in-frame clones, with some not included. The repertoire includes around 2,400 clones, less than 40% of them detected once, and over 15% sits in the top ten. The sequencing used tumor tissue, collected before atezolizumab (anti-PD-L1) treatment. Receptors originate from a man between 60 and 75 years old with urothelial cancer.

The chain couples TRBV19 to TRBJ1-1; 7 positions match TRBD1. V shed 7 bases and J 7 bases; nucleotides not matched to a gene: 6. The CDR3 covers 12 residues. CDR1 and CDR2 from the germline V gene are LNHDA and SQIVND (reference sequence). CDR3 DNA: TGTGCCAGTAAAGACAGGGTCGGTGAAGCTTTCTTT. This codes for CASKDRVGEAFF.

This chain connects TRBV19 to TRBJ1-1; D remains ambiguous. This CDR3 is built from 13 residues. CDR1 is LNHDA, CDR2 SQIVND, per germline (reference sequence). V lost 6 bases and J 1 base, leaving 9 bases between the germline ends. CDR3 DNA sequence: TGTGCCAGTAGGAACAGACCGAACACTGAAGCTTTCTTT. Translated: CASRNRPNTEAFF.